This T cell receptor (beta chain) was identified during a study of T cells in localized non-small cell lung cancer. Using immunoSEQ multiplex PCR, the repertoire was profiled, and TCRdb retains in-frame clones only, with some absent. Of 2,500 to 3,500 clones in the sample, approximately 34% were seen once. With respect to this clone: The antigen remains unidentified.

Germline V gene lookup returns CDR1 SGHRS and CDR2 YFSETQ. Trimming cost V 3 bases and J 3 bases; bases outside gene matches: 3. The CDR3 runs 14 residues. Overall study results and limits: Median detection of top 100 tumor clones in adjacent lung was 57 clones. Uninvolved nearby lung showed the greatest T cell clonality, exceeding that found in tumor. Overall survival was longer when the density of T cells in the blood was higher. Only one tumor region went through sequencing, so heterogeneity may still be there.

The sequencing used lung tumor tissue, collected before any cancer treatment. The gene calls are TRBV5-1 and TRBJ1-1; 9 nucleotides align to TRBD1. The clonotype originates from a female donor at least 60 years old with stage I lung adenocarcinoma. Here the CDR3 reads CASSSGTGYTEAFF. CDR3 DNA sequence: TGCGCCAGCAGCTCAGGGACAGGGTACACTGAAGCTTTCTTT.